This T cell receptor beta chain was sequenced during a study of blood T cells in healthy people across ages. The study, taken as a whole, reports: Diversity of TCR beta per million T cells declined in a roughly linear way with age. Diversity was estimated from one million T cells, and these estimates were considered underestimates. Both naive CD4+ cell counts and diversity were greater in long-lived donors than in aged donors.

Sample-barcoded 5' priming and a J-beta primer mix drove a second PCR of roughly 6 to 12 cycles. In TCRdb, the 5' RACE reads were re-called with MiXCR into one record per CDR3 protein. The sample has about 1.1 million distinct CDR3 sequences, around two fifths seen once. In the case of this clonotype: Antigen specificity is unknown.

CDR3 length: 17 residues. Germline V gene data show CDR1 as SGHTA and CDR2 as FQGNSA. V was clipped by 2 bases and J by 6 bases; unmatched bases: 12. The receptor comes from a young man in good health. The sequenced sample was blood. This chain joins TRBV7-2 and TRBJ1-4; 7 bases map to TRBD1. CDR3 bases: TGTGCCAGCAGCTTAAGTCGGTCCGGGACAGCGTATGAAAAACTGTTTTTT. Protein product: CASSLSRSGTAYEKLFF.